Below are 9 T cell receptor beta chains sequenced from a single sample in a study of T cells after yellow fever vaccination. TCRdb analysed the 5' RACE reads with MiXCR anew, one entry per CDR3 protein. The repertoire holds a few hundred thousand distinct CDR3 sequences, 17% seen once, with around a sixth in the top ten. The sequencing used PBMCs, collected around 5 days after the first yellow fever vaccination. The receptors here all came from a man younger than 35 who received the YFV17D yellow fever vaccine.

This clonotype was seen only a few times. The junction does not match germline at one end; this may be a read error. J is TRBJ1-1 and V is TRBV29-1; unclear D gene. CDR3 length equals 15 residues. Germline CDR1 and CDR2: SQVTM and ANQGSEA. The CDR3 nucleotides are TGCAGCGTTGAAGAGGAGGCGCTCCTGAAAACTGAAGCTTTCTTT. Translating gives CSVEEEALLKTEAFF.

This clonotype was recorded only once. The chain is built from TRBV7-6 and TRBJ2-5, with 9 bases fitting TRBD1. V trimming: 1 base; J trimming: 7 bases; junction bases outside the gene matches: 10. This CDR3 is 16 amino acids long. Germline V gene data show CDR1 as SGHVS and CDR2 as FNYEAQ. CDR3: CASSLVGHRGQVTQYF. The CDR3 DNA follows: TGTGCCAGCAGCTTAGTGGGGCACAGGGGGCAGGTGACCCAGTACTTC.

The chain has TRBV6-5 and TRBJ2-3; D possibly uses TRBD1 or TRBD2 (6 bases each). The germline V gene has CDR1 MNHEY and CDR2 SVGAGI. This CDR3 spans 15 amino acids. V was pared by 1 base and J by 2 bases, with 10 bases between. Here the CDR3 reads CASSYWGAFTDTQYF. In nucleotides, the CDR3 is TGTGCCAGCAGTTACTGGGGGGCTTTCACAGATACGCAGTATTTT.

J is TRBJ2-7 and V is TRBV5-1, with D perhaps TRBD1 (5 bases). V was cut by 0 bases and J by 6 bases, with 16 bases left in between. Germline V lookup: CDR1 SGHRS, CDR2 YFSETQ. The CDR3 consists of 15 residues. CDR3 loop: CASSLEGLTESEQYV. The CDR3 bases are TGCGCCAGCAGCTTGGAGGGGCTTACTGAATCCGAGCAGTACGTC.

This clonotype was counted a few times. The V and J genes are TRBV7-8 and TRBJ1-1, with no clear D. The V and J ends lost 5 bases and 5 bases respectively, with 12 bases between them. The CDR3 sequence is 13 residues long. Germline V gives CDR1 SGHVS, CDR2 FQNEAQ. The CDR3 DNA reads TGTGCCAGCAGCGGTCAACAGATTACTGAAGCTTTCTTT. Its protein is CASSGQQITEAFF.

The chain recombines TRBV3-1 with TRBJ2-1, with 13 bases lining up with TRBD2. The CDR3 spans 20 residues. Trimming cost V 5 bases and J 0 bases; bases outside gene matches: 13. CDR1 is LGHDT and CDR2 is YNNKEL in the germline V gene (reference sequence). The CDR3 DNA reads as TGTGCCAGCAGCACTAGACTAGCGGGGGGTTCTAGGAGCTCCTACAATGAGCAGTTCTTC. Translated, it gives CASSTRLAGGSRSSYNEQFF.

The gene calls are TRBV6-2 or TRBV6-3 and TRBJ2-1, with TRBD2 matching 11 bases. Germline loops: CDR1 MNHEY, CDR2 SVGEGT. V lost 6 bases and J lost 9; bases outside the gene matches: 13. This CDR3 is 16 amino acids long. This chain's CDR3 is CASSPLGLAGGGEQFF. CDR3 in DNA: TGTGCCAGCAGCCCTCTCGGGCTAGCGGGGGGTGGTGAGCAGTTCTTC.

The chain has TRBV5-6 and TRBJ1-6; no clear D gene. The CDR3 has 15 residues. Germline V CDR1 and CDR2: SGHDT, YYEEEE. V lost 2 bases and J lost 4, with 10 bases in between. Here the CDR3 reads CASSLKRVYNSPLHF. DNA of the CDR3: TGTGCCAGCAGCTTAAAAAGAGTTTATAATTCACCCCTCCACTTT.

The table lists this clonotype with many counts. The chain recombines TRBV5-1 with TRBJ1-2; perhaps TRBD1 as D (5 bases). The CDR3 extends over 17 amino acids. CDR1 and CDR2 (germline): SGHRS, YFSETQ. Trimming left V 3 bases short and J 5 bases short, with 23 bases between. The CDR3 DNA reads as TGCGCCAGCAGCTCTTCATACGGACAAGCTTTGAGTTATGGCTACACCTTC. This gives the protein CASSSSYGQALSYGYTF.